These 26 T cell receptor beta chains originate from one sample sequenced in a study of T cell changes during pregnancy in multiple sclerosis. TCRdb's copy holds only in-frame clones and misses some; the assay was immunoSEQ multiplex PCR. This sample has roughly 64,000 clones, with 95% to 97% found just once. The sample here was CD8+ T cells from peripheral blood mononuclear cells, taken after pregnancy. Every receptor here comes from a female donor with multiple sclerosis, enrolled in a pregnancy study.

The gene calls are TRBV30 and TRBJ2-2, with D possibly matching TRBD1 (5 bases). The CDR3 sequence is 15 residues long. Per germline, CDR1 GTSNPN and CDR2 SVGIG (reference sequence). Trimming cost V 0 bases and J 1 base, with 9 bases left between them. As DNA, the CDR3 is TGTGCCTGGAGTGTAAGGGGAATGAACACCGGGGAGCTGTTTTTT. Its translation: CAWSVRGMNTGELFF.

The CDR3, as DNA: TGTGCCAGCAGCTCCCGAGGGCCTAGCACAGATACGCAGTATTTT. It translates to CASSSRGPSTDTQYF. This chain joins TRBV9 and TRBJ2-3; tentative D call: TRBD2 (5 bases). The CDR3 is made up of 15 amino acids. From germline, CDR1 is SGDLS and CDR2 YYNGEE. Trimming left V 4 bases short and J 0 bases short, with 12 bases between.

The gene calls are TRBV7-9 and TRBJ2-3; 8 nucleotides agree with TRBD1. CDR3 length: 15 amino acids. V shed 2 bases and J 6 bases; nucleotides not matched to a gene: 7. CDR1 SEHNR and CDR2 FQNEAQ come from the germline V gene (reference sequence). This chain's CDR3 is CASSLSGTGDDTQYF. For the CDR3, the DNA is TGTGCCAGCAGCTTATCCGGGACAGGCGACGATACGCAGTATTTT.

This chain links TRBV4-2 with TRBJ1-5; 9 bases match TRBD1. The CDR3 runs 17 residues. Germline lookup yields CDR1 LGHNA and CDR2 YNFKEQ. After removal of 0 bases from V and 4 bases from J, the junction contained 7 bases not matched to a gene. CDR3 in DNA: TGTGCCAGCAGCCAAGATTTCGACAGGGGGAAAAATCAGCCCCAGCATTTT. Protein: CASSQDFDRGKNQPQHF.

The genes are TRBV29-1 and TRBJ1-3; D remains ambiguous. The CDR3 covers 15 residues. Germline-derived CDR1 and CDR2 are SQVTM and ANQGSEA. Between the trimmed V and J ends, which lost 3 bases and 2 bases, there was a span of 14 bases. The CDR3 coding sequence is TGCAGCGTTGAGAAAGATAACGAGCCTGGAAACACCATATATTTT. It is translated as CSVEKDNEPGNTIYF.

This rearrangement joins TRBV5-4 to TRBJ2-7, with 7 bases lining up with TRBD1. This CDR3 has 17 amino acids. Germline CDR1 reads SGHNT; CDR2 reads YYREEE (reference sequence). V was clipped by 1 base and J by 0 bases; unmatched bases: 10. The CDR3 DNA follows: TGTGCCAGCAGCTTGAACAGGGGTATCGGTACCTCCTACGAGCAGTACTTC. Its translation is CASSLNRGIGTSYEQYF. Using reference TRBV5-4 and TRBJ2-7 for the parts outside the CDR3, the full variable domain is ETGVTQSPTHLIKTRGQQVTLRCSSQSGHNTVSWYQQALGQGPQFIFQYYREEENGRGNFPPRFSGLQFPNYSSELNVNALELDDSALYLCASSLNRGIGTSYEQYFGPGTRLTVT.

V usage is TRBV27 and J usage is TRBJ2-2; 13 nucleotides agree with TRBD2. This CDR3 has 15 residues. Trimming at V came to 3 bases and at J to 6 bases, leaving 1 base not matched to a gene. Germline assignment: CDR1 MNHEY and CDR2 SMNVEV (reference sequence). In nucleotides, the CDR3 is TGTGCCAGCAGTTTCGGACTAGCGGGAGCCGGGGAGCTGTTTTTT. Its translation is CASSFGLAGAGELFF.

The rearrangement links TRBV10-3 to TRBJ2-7; D may be TRBD1 (5 bases). Trimming shortened V by 8 bases and J by 2 bases, and 10 bases separated the two germline ends. This CDR3 is built from 12 residues. Germline values: CDR1 ENHRY, CDR2 SYGVKD. The CDR3 coding sequence is TGTGCCATCTCTCAGGGCCCCTACGAGCAGTACTTC. Amino acids: CAISQGPYEQYF.

The rearrangement links TRBV7-9 to TRBJ2-5; D is ambiguous. The CDR3 totals 13 residues. The germline CDR1 and CDR2 sequences are SEHNR and FQNEAQ (reference sequence). Trimming removed 5 bases from V and 2 bases from J, with 9 bases in between. The CDR3 coding sequence is TGTGCCAGCAGCCTAGGCCGGCAAGAGACCCAGTACTTC. Encoded protein: CASSLGRQETQYF. Supplemented by reference TRBV7-9 and TRBJ2-5, the full variable domain reads DTGVSQNPRHKITKRGQNVTFRCDPISEHNRLYWYRQTLGQGPEFLTYFQNEAQLEKSRLLSDRFSAERPKGSFSTLEIQRTEQGDSAMYLCASSLGRQETQYFGPGTRLLVL.

This clone was recorded once. The chain combines TRBV7-8 with TRBJ2-7; D might be TRBD1 (6 bases). Germline assignment: CDR1 SGHVS and CDR2 FQNEAQ. V was pared by 0 bases and J by 2 bases, with 11 bases between. The CDR3 consists of 15 residues. The CDR3 reads CASSLANRDPYEQYF. CDR3 coding DNA: TGTGCCAGCAGCTTAGCGAACAGGGACCCCTACGAGCAGTACTTC.

The genes are TRBV5-4 and TRBJ1-2; TRBD1 matches 7 bases. The CDR3 is made up of 14 amino acids. Losses at the gene ends were 4 bases for V and 2 bases for J; bases not matched to a gene: 5. The V gene's germline CDR1 is SGHNT and CDR2 YYREEE (reference sequence). The CDR3 DNA reads as TGTGCCAGCAGCCCCACGACAGGGAACTATGGCTACACCTTC. The encoded protein is CASSPTTGNYGYTF.

CDR3 protein: CATSRESLDRVNQPQHF. CDR3 nucleotides: TGTGCCACCAGCAGAGAATCCCTCGACAGGGTCAATCAGCCCCAGCATTTT. The genes are TRBV15 and TRBJ1-5; TRBD1 matches at 7 bases. Looked up from germline, CDR1 is LNHNV and CDR2 is YYDKDF (reference sequence). The V and J ends lost 0 bases and 3 bases, in that order; junction bases with no gene match: 8. The CDR3 spans 17 residues.

The J gene is TRBJ2-7, the V gene TRBV25-1, with TRBD1 matching over 7 bases. Germline CDR1 MGHDK, CDR2 SYGVNS. There are 12 residues in the CDR3. Trimming at V came to 7 bases and at J to 3 bases, leaving 3 bases not matched to a gene. CDR3 DNA: TGTGCCAGCAAGGGACAGAGCTACGAGCAGTACTTC. Residues: CASKGQSYEQYF.

V usage is TRBV2 and J usage is TRBJ2-1; tentatively, D is TRBD1 (6 bases). Trimming shortened V by 3 bases and J by 4 bases, and 10 bases separated the two germline ends. This CDR3 has 14 amino acids. From germline, CDR1 is SNHLY and CDR2 FYNNEI. This chain's CDR3 is CASSDQGLYNEQFF. CDR3 coding DNA: TGTGCCAGCAGTGACCAGGGGTTATACAATGAGCAGTTCTTC. Complete variable domain (other parts from reference TRBV2 and TRBJ2-1): EPEVTQTPSHQVTQMGQEVILRCVPISNHLYFYWYRQILGQKVEFLVSFYNNEISEKSEIFDDQFSVERPDGSNFTLKIRSTKLEDSAMYFCASSDQGLYNEQFFGPGTRLTVL.

This chain uses TRBV5-1 with TRBJ1-4; TRBD1 aligns across 9 bases. J was trimmed by 7 bases and V by 4 bases; bases with no gene match: 8. CDR1 is SGHRS, CDR2 YFSETQ, per germline. CDR3 size: 15 residues. CDR3 in DNA: TGCGCCAGCAGCCCAGGACAGGGGACGGGTGAAAAACTGTTTTTT. Translation gives CASSPGQGTGEKLFF.

The CDR3 bases are TGTGCCAGCTCACCACCCGGACAGGGGGCCCCCACTGAAGCTTTCTTT. This gives the protein CASSPPGQGAPTEAFF. The rearrangement uses TRBV18 and TRBJ1-1, with 11 bases aligning to TRBD1. The ends lost 0 bases at V and 4 bases at J; junction bases unmatched: 4. This CDR3 spans 16 amino acids. The germline V gene encodes CDR1 KGHSH and CDR2 LQKENI.

The chain links TRBV28 to TRBJ1-2; 8 bases align to TRBD1. This CDR3 spans 14 amino acids. Germline values: CDR1 MDHEN, CDR2 SYDVKM. J lost 9 bases, V lost 0 bases, and 6 bases had no gene match. CDR3 protein: CASSLWRTGMSYTF. Written as DNA, the CDR3 is TGTGCCAGCAGTTTATGGAGGACAGGGATGAGCTACACCTTC.

This clone has just one count. This chain connects TRBV9 to TRBJ2-3; TRBD2 agrees at 11 bases. With 5 bases clipped from V and 15 bases from J, the junction kept 5 bases outside the gene matches. CDR1 is SGDLS, CDR2 YYNGEE, per germline. There are 11 residues in the CDR3. Here the CDR3 DNA reads TGTGCCAGCAGATCTAGCGGGAGGTACTATTTT. It encodes CASRSSGRYYF. Supplemented by reference TRBV9 and TRBJ2-3, the full variable domain reads DSGVTQTPKHLITATGQRVTLRCSPRSGDLSVYWYQQSLDQGLQFLIQYYNGEERAKGNILERFSAQQFPDLHSELNLSSLELGDSALYFCASRSSGRYYFGPGTRLTVL.

The V gene is TRBV7-3, the J gene TRBJ2-1, with 8 bases identical to TRBD1. This CDR3 has 17 amino acids. The germline CDR1 and CDR2 sequences are SGHTA and FQGTGA. V dropped 2 bases and J dropped 5; count of bases not matched to a gene: 11. This CDR3 is CASSLVHGTGDDNEQFF. CDR3 DNA: TGTGCCAGCAGCTTAGTGCATGGGACAGGCGATGACAATGAGCAGTTCTTC.

The genes are TRBV4-2 and TRBJ2-1; TRBD1 is a possible D gene (6 bases). CDR3 length: 14 residues. V dropped 0 bases and J dropped 10 bases, with 13 bases sitting between them. Per the germline V gene, CDR1 is LGHNA and CDR2 is YNFKEQ. The CDR3 reads CASSQDQGSPEQFF. CDR3 DNA: TGTGCCAGCAGCCAAGATCAGGGGAGTCCGGAGCAGTTCTTC.

The rearrangement joins TRBV5-6 to TRBJ2-7, with D uncertain. Trimming took 4 bases from V and 3 from J, leaving 20 bases between them. The CDR3 runs 16 residues. The germline V gene has CDR1 SGHDT and CDR2 YYEEEE. The chain's CDR3 is CASSPRPAGPYYEQYF. In DNA form, the CDR3 reads TGTGCCAGCAGCCCCCGCCCTGCAGGCCCCTACTACGAGCAGTACTTC.

The chain recombines TRBV6-5 with TRBJ2-7; D is uncertain. The CDR3 loop spans 12 amino acids. Germline V gene lookup returns CDR1 MNHEY and CDR2 SVGAGI. Trimming pared 1 base from V and 7 bases from J, leaving 8 bases between. Here the CDR3 reads CASSYYFLEQYF. As DNA, the CDR3 is TGTGCCAGCAGTTACTACTTTCTGGAGCAGTACTTC.

This clone occurred once. V is TRBV27 and J is TRBJ2-1; a possible D gene is TRBD1 (5 bases). V lost 8 bases to trimming and J lost 4 bases, with 15 bases between them. The CDR3 spans 14 residues. CDR1 MNHEY and CDR2 SMNVEV come from the germline V gene (reference sequence). Here the CDR3 DNA reads TGTGCCAGCGTGAACCTGGGGCCTTACAATGAGCAGTTCTTC. Translating gives CASVNLGPYNEQFF.

Only one count was recorded for this clone. The rearrangement joins TRBV4-3 to TRBJ2-5, with 10 bases identical to TRBD1. CDR3 length: 18 amino acids. Per the germline V gene, CDR1 is LGHNA and CDR2 is YSLEER. V gave up 1 base and J gave up 5 bases; unmatched junction bases: 13. Here the CDR3 DNA reads TGCGCCAGCAGCCAAGTTTTGACAGGGGGCGCGGGGGAGGAGACCCAGTACTTC. Protein: CASSQVLTGGAGEETQYF.

The J gene is TRBJ2-3, the V gene TRBV27; 7 positions agree with TRBD2. Losses at the gene ends were 8 bases for V and 3 bases for J; bases not matched to a gene: 8. The CDR3 loop spans 14 amino acids. Germline-derived CDR1 and CDR2 are MNHEY and SMNVEV (reference sequence). In nucleotides, the CDR3 is TGTGCCAGCGGGGCGGGAGCGGGAACAGATACGCAGTATTTT. Its translation is CASGAGAGTDTQYF.

The rearrangement links TRBV2 to TRBJ2-5; 9 bases line up with TRBD1. CDR1 and CDR2 (germline): SNHLY, FYNNEI. The CDR3 is 15 amino acids. The trim removed 8 bases at V and 4 bases at J, leaving 11 bases unmatched. The CDR3 bases are TGTGCCAGCCGCACTCCGGGACAGGGACCAGAGACCCAGTACTTC. Its protein product is CASRTPGQGPETQYF.